Shown below are 29 T cell receptor beta chains from a single sample sequenced in a study of tumor-infiltrating lymphocytes in localized non-small cell lung cancer. TCRdb's table, derived via immunoSEQ multiplex PCR, lists solely in-frame clones and lacks some. The table lists under 15,000 clones, approximately 83% of them singletons, with about 3.5% in the top ten. Sequenced input: uninvolved lung tissue not adjacent to the tumor. The receptor set was obtained from a human donor with non-small cell lung cancer.

V is TRBV10-2 and J is TRBJ1-5, with a possible D match to TRBD1 (5 bases). Germline CDR1 is WSHSY and CDR2 is SAAADI. V lost 8 bases and J lost 10, with 12 bases in between. The CDR3 has 11 amino acids. CDR3 DNA sequence: TGCGCCAGCGGCGGGACTAGTCCCCAGCATTTT. Translated: CASGGTSPQHF.

The chain carries TRBV10-3 and TRBJ2-5, with 7 bases aligning to TRBD1. With V trimmed by 3 bases and J by 3 bases, 10 bases remained unmatched. This CDR3 comprises 16 residues. Germline CDR1 reads ENHRY; CDR2 reads SYGVKD. The CDR3 nucleotides read TGTGCCATCAGTGAATCAATGAATACAGGGGAAGAGACCCAGTACTTC. Translation: CAISESMNTGEETQYF.

The chain employs TRBV5-1 and TRBJ2-6; D may be TRBD2 (7 bases). The germline gives CDR1 SGHRS, CDR2 YFSETQ. This CDR3 has 16 amino acids. Trimming removed 4 bases at V and 2 bases at J, with 13 bases between. This CDR3 is CASSPGGGAGANVLTF. CDR3 sequence (DNA): TGCGCCAGCAGCCCTGGAGGGGGGGCTGGGGCCAACGTCCTGACTTTC.

The V call is TRBV11-2, the J call TRBJ2-4; 11 positions agree with TRBD2. The germline V gene encodes CDR1 SGHAT and CDR2 FQNNGV. The V gene end was trimmed by 5 bases and the J gene end by 1 base; junction bases not matched to a gene: 13. CDR3 length equals 19 residues. The CDR3 DNA is TGTGCCAGCAGCCCCATTAGCGGGGGGGCAGAGTGGGCCAAAAACATTCAGTACTTC. It is translated as CASSPISGGAEWAKNIQYF.

In this sample, this clone turned up once. The chain links TRBV5-1 to TRBJ1-1; 8 positions agree with TRBD1. CDR1 SGHRS and CDR2 YFSETQ come from the germline V gene. The CDR3 extends over 14 amino acids. Germline trimming cut 0 bases from V and 4 bases from J; bases unmatched to any gene: 2. CDR3 residues: CASSLGGTGTEAFF. CDR3 nucleotides: TGCGCCAGCAGCTTGGGAGGGACAGGCACTGAAGCTTTCTTT.

The table lists this clone with a count of one. The chain uses TRBV6-5 and TRBJ1-2, with D possibly being TRBD1 (6 bases). The CDR3 contains 14 residues. Germline assignment: CDR1 MNHEY and CDR2 SVGAGI. Trimming left V 5 bases short and J 0 bases short, with 10 bases between. The CDR3 region is CASSRTATNYGYTF. In nucleotides, the CDR3 is TGTGCCAGCAGTCGGACAGCGACTAACTATGGCTACACCTTC.

The chain joins TRBV5-1 to TRBJ2-7; no clear D gene. Looked up from germline, CDR1 is SGHRS and CDR2 is YFSETQ. The CDR3 extends over 14 amino acids. Deletions cut 1 base from V and 4 bases from J, with 12 bases between. The CDR3 DNA sequence: TGCGCCAGCAGCTTGTTTCCGGGCGAATACGAGCAGTACTTC. It encodes CASSLFPGEYEQYF.

The rearrangement joins TRBV7-2 to TRBJ2-3; 13 nucleotides line up with TRBD2. The CDR3 spans 15 residues. Germline trimming cut 5 bases from V and 6 bases from J; bases unmatched to any gene: 5. Germline CDR1 and CDR2: SGHTA and FQGNSA. CDR3 nucleotides: TGTGCCAGCAGCCCCTCGACTAGCGGGAGGGATACGCAGTATTTT. It codes for CASSPSTSGRDTQYF. The full variable domain, in which reference TRBV7-2 and TRBJ2-3 provide the parts outside the CDR3, is GAGVSQSPSNKVTEKGKDVELRCDPISGHTALYWYRQSLGQGLEFLIYFQGNSAPDKSGLPSDRFSAERTGGSVSTLTIQRTQQEDSAVYLCASSPSTSGRDTQYFGPGTRLTVL.

The chain uses TRBV5-6 and TRBJ2-5, with D unclear. The CDR3 sequence is 16 residues long. Germline CDR1 and CDR2: SGHDT and YYEEEE. V was trimmed by 0 bases and J by 5 bases, leaving 17 bases between them. The CDR3 DNA follows: TGTGCCAGCAGCTTGGGGTTTCGCGGCGTTGCTGAGACCCAGTACTTC. It specifies CASSLGFRGVAETQYF.

The gene calls are TRBV5-4 and TRBJ2-5; 11 bases align to TRBD2. The length of the CDR3 is 14 residues. Trimming cost V 4 bases and J 5 bases; bases outside gene matches: 4. Germline CDR1 and CDR2: SGHNT and YYREEE (reference sequence). The CDR3 DNA reads as TGTGCCAGCAGCCTAGCGGGGGGTTGGGAGACCCAGTACTTC. Its protein product is CASSLAGGWETQYF.

This clone was counted between two and nine times. CDR3 DNA sequence: TGTGCCAGCAGTTTAAGAGGGTCTGGAAACACCATATATTTT. Residues: CASSLRGSGNTIYF. The V call is TRBV27, the J call TRBJ1-3, with no clear D. The CDR3 totals 14 residues. Per the germline V gene, CDR1 is MNHEY and CDR2 is SMNVEV (reference sequence). Trimming took off 2 bases at V and 1 base at J, with 6 bases between the two ends.

The rearrangement uses TRBV7-9 and TRBJ1-2; D gene uncertain. The V gene lost 4 bases and the J gene lost 8 bases, with 17 bases spanning the gap. Looked up from germline, CDR1 is SEHNR and CDR2 is FQNEAQ (reference sequence). The CDR3 consists of 14 residues. For the CDR3, the DNA is TGTGCCAGCAGCTCGACGATGCTTCTCGGAGGCTACACCTTC. This gives the protein CASSSTMLLGGYTF.

The chain joins TRBV5-6 to TRBJ2-3, with D unresolved. CDR3 size: 15 residues. From germline, CDR1 is SGHDT and CDR2 YYEEEE. Trimming shortened V by 3 bases and J by 0 bases, and 11 bases separated the two germline ends. This CDR3 reads CASSSRLTSTDTQYF. The CDR3 region has the DNA TGTGCCAGCAGCTCAAGACTTACTAGCACAGATACGCAGTATTTT.

V and J are TRBV6-5 and TRBJ2-5; possibly TRBD2 for D (5 bases). Trimming took off 3 bases at V and 5 bases at J, with 16 bases between the two ends. CDR1 and CDR2 from the germline V gene are MNHEY and SVGAGI. The CDR3 is 15 amino acids. CDR3 loop: CASSYGVGEWETQYF. CDR3 coding DNA: TGTGCCAGCAGTTATGGAGTCGGGGAGTGGGAGACCCAGTACTTC.

The chain couples TRBV28 to TRBJ2-2; 9 nucleotides align to TRBD1. V lost 6 bases to trimming and J lost 7 bases; unmatched junction nucleotides: 9. CDR1 is MDHEN, CDR2 SYDVKM, per germline. This CDR3 is built from 15 residues. The CDR3, as DNA: TGTGCCAGCAGCCGGACAGGGGTGCAAGGCGGGGAGCTGTTTTTT. It yields the protein CASSRTGVQGGELFF.

The V gene is TRBV13, the J gene TRBJ2-1; unclear D gene. In germline, CDR1 is PRHDT, CDR2 FYEKMQ (reference sequence). The V and J ends lost 5 bases and 9 bases respectively, with 11 bases between them. This CDR3 is 12 amino acids long. CDR3 in amino acids: CASSLLMGEQFF. DNA for the CDR3: TGTGCCAGCAGCCTACTTATGGGTGAGCAGTTCTTC.

The gene calls are TRBV18 and TRBJ1-1; D may be TRBD1 (5 bases). The germline gives CDR1 KGHSH, CDR2 LQKENI. With 4 bases removed from V and 3 bases from J, the gap between germline ends came to 9 bases. This CDR3 comprises 13 residues. As DNA, the CDR3 is TGTGCCAGCTCACTTCAACAGGACACTGAAGCTTTCTTT. Amino acids: CASSLQQDTEAFF.

This chain connects TRBV10-3 to TRBJ1-1, with D possibly TRBD1 on 6 matching bases. Germline V lookup: CDR1 ENHRY, CDR2 SYGVKD. The V end was cut by 9 bases, the J end by 8 bases, with 13 bases between. The CDR3 length is 11 residues. For the CDR3, the DNA is TGTGCCATTAAAGACAGGCTCGAAGCTTTCTTT. Translated: CAIKDRLEAFF.

The chain combines TRBV5-1 with TRBJ2-5; 13 bases map to TRBD2. The germline gives CDR1 SGHRS, CDR2 YFSETQ. The CDR3 spans 16 residues. With 4 bases clipped from V and 5 bases from J, the junction kept 8 bases outside the gene matches. CDR3 bases: TGCGCCAGCAGCGGAGGGCAACTAGCGGGAGGGGAGACCCAGTACTTC. Its protein product is CASSGGQLAGGETQYF.

In this sample, this clone turned up once. V gene TRBV6-4 combines with J gene TRBJ2-2; no firm D call. CDR1 is MRHNA and CDR2 is SNTAGT in the germline V gene. The CDR3 runs 14 residues. V dropped 6 bases and J dropped 1 base, with 9 bases sitting between them. The CDR3 sequence: CASSDNMNTGELFF. CDR3 DNA sequence: TGTGCCAGCAGCGACAACATGAACACCGGGGAGCTGTTTTTT.

The rearrangement links TRBV6-5 to TRBJ2-6; 7 nucleotides match TRBD1. Germline V CDR1 and CDR2: MNHEY, SVGAGI. Unmatched junction bases numbered 7, after V lost 7 bases and J lost 4 bases. The CDR3 extends over 15 amino acids. CDR3 amino acids: CASNRQGPGANVLTF. CDR3 bases: TGTGCCAGCAACCGACAGGGCCCAGGGGCCAACGTCCTGACTTTC.

This clone was seen a single time. V is TRBV6-1 and J is TRBJ2-7, with a weak D call TRBD2 (5 bases). The length of the CDR3 is 13 residues. V shed 3 bases and J shed 4 bases, with 10 bases lying between them. CDR1 and CDR2 (germline): MNHNS, SASEGT. In DNA, the CDR3 is TGTGCCAGCAGTGAGTCTAGCAGGTACGAGCAGTACTTC. As protein: CASSESSRYEQYF.

V and J are TRBV6-5 and TRBJ1-5, with no clear D. The germline V gene encodes CDR1 MNHEY and CDR2 SVGAGI. This CDR3 has 13 amino acids. V lost 5 bases, J lost 5 bases, and 10 bases lay in between. This chain's CDR3 is CASSPQRDQPQHF. In DNA, the CDR3 is TGTGCCAGCAGTCCCCAAAGGGATCAGCCCCAGCATTTT.

The chain couples TRBV18 to TRBJ1-4, with a weak D call TRBD1 (5 bases). This CDR3 comprises 13 residues. Germline V CDR1 and CDR2: KGHSH, LQKENI. V lost 2 bases and J lost 7, with 8 bases in between. The CDR3, as DNA: TGTGCCAGCTCACCAGGGGCTAGTGAAAAACTGTTTTTT. Its protein is CASSPGASEKLFF.

The gene calls are TRBV4-2 and TRBJ2-1; D is possibly TRBD2 (5 bases). Germline V gene lookup returns CDR1 LGHNA and CDR2 YNFKEQ. The CDR3 covers 14 residues. Deletions cut 4 bases from V and 6 bases from J, with 13 bases between. CDR3 DNA: TGTGCCAGCAGCCCCGGGGAGCGGCGCAATGAGCAGTTCTTC. Translating gives CASSPGERRNEQFF.

CDR3 in DNA: TGTGCCAGCAGCTTGGCAGGGGGTGAGACCCAGTACTTC. Its protein is CASSLAGGETQYF. The gene calls are TRBV5-6 and TRBJ2-5; 7 nucleotides line up with TRBD1. Looked up from germline, CDR1 is SGHDT and CDR2 is YYEEEE. The junction had 1 base not matched to a gene; V was cut back by 0 bases and J by 5 bases. This CDR3 has 13 amino acids.

V is TRBV2 and J is TRBJ2-2; D is ambiguous. CDR3 length: 14 amino acids. Looked up from germline, CDR1 is SNHLY and CDR2 is FYNNEI. V dropped 5 bases and J dropped 7 bases, with 14 bases sitting between them. This chain's CDR3 is CASSSGPDSGELFF. The CDR3 nucleotides are TGTGCCAGCAGTTCCGGGCCCGATAGCGGGGAGCTGTTTTTT.

The chain uses TRBV5-4 and TRBJ1-1; TRBD1 matches 9 bases. V trimming: 3 bases; J trimming: 4 bases; junction bases outside the gene matches: 4. The germline V gene has CDR1 SGHNT and CDR2 YYREEE (reference sequence). CDR3 length: 14 residues. The CDR3 DNA reads as TGTGCCAGCAGCTCGGCGACAGGGGGCACTGAAGCTTTCTTT. Its translation is CASSSATGGTEAFF.

This chain links TRBV10-3 with TRBJ1-1; 7 bases map to TRBD1. With 10 bases clipped from V and 0 bases from J, the junction kept 11 bases outside the gene matches. Germline CDR1 reads ENHRY; CDR2 reads SYGVKD. The CDR3 consists of 15 residues. The CDR3 DNA reads TGTGCCACCCAACCCGGGACAGTTATGAACACTGAAGCTTTCTTT. This sequence encodes CATQPGTVMNTEAFF.